The TCR beta chain under discussion was sequenced for a study of coeliac disease. The data were produced by immunoSEQ multiplex PCR, yet TCRdb's version contains in-frame clones alone and is incomplete. Of about 5,300 clones in the sample, approximately 50% are singletons; the top ten hold 6.5%. The V gene end was trimmed by 4 bases and the J gene end by 4 bases; junction bases not matched to a gene: 6. This CDR3 comprises 14 residues. Germline CDR1 MGHDK, CDR2 SYGVNS. The clonotype was recovered from a woman aged 25 to 39 with active celiac disease. Material: intraepithelial lymphocytes from the gut. This sequence joins TRBV25-1 and TRBJ1-2; TRBD1 matches at 7 bases. This chain's CDR3 is CASSGQTGRYGYTF. For the CDR3, the DNA is TGTGCCAGCAGTGGGCAGACAGGGCGCTATGGCTACACCTTC.